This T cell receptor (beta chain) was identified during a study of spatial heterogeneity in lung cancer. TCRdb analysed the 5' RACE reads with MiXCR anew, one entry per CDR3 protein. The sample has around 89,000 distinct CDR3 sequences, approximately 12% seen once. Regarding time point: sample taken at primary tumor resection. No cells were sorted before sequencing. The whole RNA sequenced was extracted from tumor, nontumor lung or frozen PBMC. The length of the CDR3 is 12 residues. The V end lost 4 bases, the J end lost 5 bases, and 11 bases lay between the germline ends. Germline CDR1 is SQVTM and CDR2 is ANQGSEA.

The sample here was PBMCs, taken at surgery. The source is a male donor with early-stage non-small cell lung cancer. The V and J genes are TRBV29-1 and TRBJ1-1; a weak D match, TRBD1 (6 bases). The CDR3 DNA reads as TGCAGCGTTGCAGGGGTGCGGACTGAAGCTTTCTTT. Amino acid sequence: CSVAGVRTEAFF. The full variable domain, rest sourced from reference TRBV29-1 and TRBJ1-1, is SAVISQKPSRDICQRGTSLTIQCQVDSQVTMMFWYRQQPGQSLTLIATANQGSEATYESGFVIDKFPISRPNLTFSTLTVSNMSPEDSSIYLCSVAGVRTEAFFGQGTRLTVV.